This T cell receptor beta chain was recorded in a study of T cells after yellow fever vaccination. A single record per CDR3 protein comes from TCRdb applying MiXCR to the 5' RACE reads. Among 300,000 to 400,000 distinct CDR3 sequences, 8% to 10% were seen once, and the ten largest hold roughly 18%. CDR1 is DFQATT, CDR2 SNEGSKA, per germline (reference sequence). V was trimmed by 4 bases and J by 7 bases, leaving 13 bases between them. The CDR3 consists of 12 residues. This clonotype was counted many times. The receptor was derived from a man aged 18 to 30 who received the YFV17D yellow fever vaccine. The chain uses TRBV20-1 and TRBJ1-2; no reliable D call. The sample was PBMCs, taken on the day of the first yellow fever vaccination. This CDR3 reads CSATGGNPGYTF. In nucleotides, the CDR3 is TGCAGTGCTACAGGAGGGAATCCTGGCTACACCTTC.